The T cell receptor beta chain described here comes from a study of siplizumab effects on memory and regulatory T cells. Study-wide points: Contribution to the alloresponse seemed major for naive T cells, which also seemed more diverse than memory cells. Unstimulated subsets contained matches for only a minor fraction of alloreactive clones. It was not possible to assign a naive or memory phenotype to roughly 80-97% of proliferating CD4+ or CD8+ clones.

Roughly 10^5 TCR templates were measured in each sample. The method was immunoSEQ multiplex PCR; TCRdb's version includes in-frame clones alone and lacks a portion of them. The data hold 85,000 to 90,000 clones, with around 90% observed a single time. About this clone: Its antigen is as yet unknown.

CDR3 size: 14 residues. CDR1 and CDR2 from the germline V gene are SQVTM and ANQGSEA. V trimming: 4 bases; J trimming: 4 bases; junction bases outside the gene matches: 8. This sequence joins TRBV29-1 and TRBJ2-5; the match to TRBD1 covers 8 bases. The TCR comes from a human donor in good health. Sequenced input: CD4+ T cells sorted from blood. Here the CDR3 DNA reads TGCAGCGTTGCTGCCCCCAGGGGGCCAGAGACCCAGTACTTC. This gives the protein CSVAAPRGPETQYF.